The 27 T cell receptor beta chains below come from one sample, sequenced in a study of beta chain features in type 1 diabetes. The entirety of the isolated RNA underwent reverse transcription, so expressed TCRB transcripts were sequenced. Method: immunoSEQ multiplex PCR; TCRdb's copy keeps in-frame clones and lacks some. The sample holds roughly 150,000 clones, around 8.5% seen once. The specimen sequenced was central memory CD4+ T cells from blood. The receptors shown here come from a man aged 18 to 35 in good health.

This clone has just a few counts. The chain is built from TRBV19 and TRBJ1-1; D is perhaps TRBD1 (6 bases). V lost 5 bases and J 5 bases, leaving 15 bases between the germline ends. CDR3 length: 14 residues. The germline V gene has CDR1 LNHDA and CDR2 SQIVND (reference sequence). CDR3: CASSSGRGLTEAFF. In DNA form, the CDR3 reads TGTGCCAGTAGTTCGGGCAGGGGCTTGACTGAAGCTTTCTTT.

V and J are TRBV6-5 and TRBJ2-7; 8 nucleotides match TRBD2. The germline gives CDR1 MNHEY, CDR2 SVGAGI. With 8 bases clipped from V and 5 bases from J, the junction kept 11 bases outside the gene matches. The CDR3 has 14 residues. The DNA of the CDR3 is TGTGCCAGCCAGGAGAGCGGGAGTATCGACGAGCAGTACTTC. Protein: CASQESGSIDEQYF.

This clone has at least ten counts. The CDR3 region has the DNA TGTGCCTGGAGTGTGGCCCGCGAAGCTTTCTTT. Translation gives CAWSVAREAFF. J is TRBJ1-1 and V is TRBV30; no clear D gene. V was trimmed by 0 bases and J by 8 bases, leaving 7 bases between them. CDR1 and CDR2 from the germline V gene are GTSNPN and SVGIG (reference sequence). The CDR3 extends over 11 amino acids.

As DNA, the CDR3 is TGCGCCAGCAGCCCCCCGGGACTAGCGGGAACAGATACGCAGTATTTT. This encodes CASSPPGLAGTDTQYF. The chain uses TRBV4-1 and TRBJ2-3, with 13 bases lining up with TRBD2. V shed 4 bases and J 3 bases; nucleotides not matched to a gene: 4. CDR3 size: 16 residues. The germline V gene encodes CDR1 MGHRA and CDR2 YSYEKL.

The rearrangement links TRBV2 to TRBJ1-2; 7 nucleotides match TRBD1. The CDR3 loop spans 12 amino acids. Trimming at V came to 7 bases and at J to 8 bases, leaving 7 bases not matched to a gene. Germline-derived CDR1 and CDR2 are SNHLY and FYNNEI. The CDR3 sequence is CASTLTGDGYTF. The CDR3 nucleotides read TGTGCCAGCACCCTAACAGGGGACGGCTACACCTTC. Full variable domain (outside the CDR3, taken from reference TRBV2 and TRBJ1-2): EPEVTQTPSHQVTQMGQEVILRCVPISNHLYFYWYRQILGQKVEFLVSFYNNEISEKSEIFDDQFSVERPDGSNFTLKIRSTKLEDSAMYFCASTLTGDGYTFGSGTRLTVV.

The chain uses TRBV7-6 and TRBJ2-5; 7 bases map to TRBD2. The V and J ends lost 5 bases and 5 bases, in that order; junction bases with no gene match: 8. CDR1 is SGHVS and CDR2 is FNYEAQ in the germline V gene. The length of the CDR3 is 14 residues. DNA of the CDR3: TGTGCCAGCAGCCCGGGAGGTATAGTTGAGACCCAGTACTTC. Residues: CASSPGGIVETQYF.

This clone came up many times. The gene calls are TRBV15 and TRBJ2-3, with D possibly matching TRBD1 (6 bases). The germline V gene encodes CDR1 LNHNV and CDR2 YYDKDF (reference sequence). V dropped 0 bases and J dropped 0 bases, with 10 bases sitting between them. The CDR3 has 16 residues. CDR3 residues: CATSREQGLSTDTQYF. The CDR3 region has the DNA TGTGCCACCAGCAGAGAGCAGGGGTTAAGCACAGATACGCAGTATTTT.

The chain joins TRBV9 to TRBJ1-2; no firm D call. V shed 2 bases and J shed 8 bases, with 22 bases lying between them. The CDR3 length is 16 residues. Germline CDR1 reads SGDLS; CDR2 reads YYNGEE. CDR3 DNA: TGTGCCAGCAGCGTTAACGAGGCAAGCGGACTGGGAGGCTACACCTTC. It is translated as CASSVNEASGLGGYTF. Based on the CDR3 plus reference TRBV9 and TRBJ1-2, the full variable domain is DSGVTQTPKHLITATGQRVTLRCSPRSGDLSVYWYQQSLDQGLQFLIQYYNGEERAKGNILERFSAQQFPDLHSELNLSSLELGDSALYFCASSVNEASGLGGYTFGSGTRLTVV.

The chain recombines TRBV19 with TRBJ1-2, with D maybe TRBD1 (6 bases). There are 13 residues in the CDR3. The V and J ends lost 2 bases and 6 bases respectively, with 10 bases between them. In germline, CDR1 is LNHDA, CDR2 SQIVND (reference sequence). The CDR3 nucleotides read TGTGCCAGTAGTATACAGGGGAAGGATGGCTACACCTTC. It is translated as CASSIQGKDGYTF.

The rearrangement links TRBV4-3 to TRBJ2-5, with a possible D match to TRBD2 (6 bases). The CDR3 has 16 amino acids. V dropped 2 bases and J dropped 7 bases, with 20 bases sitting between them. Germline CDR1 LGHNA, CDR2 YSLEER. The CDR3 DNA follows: TGCGCCAGCAGCCAACTTCTAGGAGGCGGGACTGGGACCCAGTACTTC. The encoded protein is CASSQLLGGGTGTQYF.

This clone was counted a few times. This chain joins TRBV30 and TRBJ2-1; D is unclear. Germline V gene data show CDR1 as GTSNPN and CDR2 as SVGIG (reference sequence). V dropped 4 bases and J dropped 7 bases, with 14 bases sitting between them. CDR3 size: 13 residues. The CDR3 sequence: CAWTLSPWNEQFF. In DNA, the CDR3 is TGTGCCTGGACTCTAAGCCCGTGGAATGAGCAGTTCTTC. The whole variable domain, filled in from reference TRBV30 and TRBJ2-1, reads SQTIHQWPATLVQPVGSPLSLECTVEGTSNPNLYWYRQAAGRGLQLLFYSVGIGQISSEVPQNLSASRPQDRQFILSSKKLLLSDSGFYLCAWTLSPWNEQFFGPGTRLTVL.

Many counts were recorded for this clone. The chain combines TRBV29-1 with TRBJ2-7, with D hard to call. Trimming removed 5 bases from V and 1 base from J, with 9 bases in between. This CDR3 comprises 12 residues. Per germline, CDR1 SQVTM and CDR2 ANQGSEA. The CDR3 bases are TGCAGCGTTACTACAATTTCCTACGAGCAGTACTTC. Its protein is CSVTTISYEQYF.

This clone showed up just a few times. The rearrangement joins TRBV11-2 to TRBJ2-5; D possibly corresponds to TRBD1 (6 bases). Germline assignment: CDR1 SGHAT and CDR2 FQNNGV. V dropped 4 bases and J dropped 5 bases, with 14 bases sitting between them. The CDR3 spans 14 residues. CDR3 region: CASSWMTQGETQYF. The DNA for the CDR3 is TGTGCCAGCAGCTGGATGACTCAGGGGGAGACCCAGTACTTC.

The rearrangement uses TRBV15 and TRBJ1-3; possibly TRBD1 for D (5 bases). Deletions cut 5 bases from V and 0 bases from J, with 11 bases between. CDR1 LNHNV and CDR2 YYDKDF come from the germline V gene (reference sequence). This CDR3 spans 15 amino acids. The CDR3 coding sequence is TGTGCCACCAGCGGACAAGTACACTCTGGAAACACCATATATTTT. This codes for CATSGQVHSGNTIYF.

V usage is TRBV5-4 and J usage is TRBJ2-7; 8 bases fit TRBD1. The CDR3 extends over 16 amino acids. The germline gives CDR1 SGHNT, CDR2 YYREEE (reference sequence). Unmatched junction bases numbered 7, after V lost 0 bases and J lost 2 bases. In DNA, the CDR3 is TGTGCCAGCAGCTTGGTTCCCGGACAGGGTGCCTACGAGCAGTACTTC. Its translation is CASSLVPGQGAYEQYF.

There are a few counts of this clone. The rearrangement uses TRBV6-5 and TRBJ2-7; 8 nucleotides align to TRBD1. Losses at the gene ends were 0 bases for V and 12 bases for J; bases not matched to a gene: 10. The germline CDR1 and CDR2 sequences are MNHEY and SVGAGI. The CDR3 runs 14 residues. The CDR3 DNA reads TGTGCCAGCAGTTACTCGACAGGGGCCTCTCTCTGGTACTTC. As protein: CASSYSTGASLWYF.

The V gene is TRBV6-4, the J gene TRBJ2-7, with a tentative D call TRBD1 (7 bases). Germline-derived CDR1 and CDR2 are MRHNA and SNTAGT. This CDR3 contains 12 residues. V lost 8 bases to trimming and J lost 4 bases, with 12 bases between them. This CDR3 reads CASAGGSYEQYF. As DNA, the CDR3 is TGTGCCAGCGCAGGGGGGTCGTACGAGCAGTACTTC.

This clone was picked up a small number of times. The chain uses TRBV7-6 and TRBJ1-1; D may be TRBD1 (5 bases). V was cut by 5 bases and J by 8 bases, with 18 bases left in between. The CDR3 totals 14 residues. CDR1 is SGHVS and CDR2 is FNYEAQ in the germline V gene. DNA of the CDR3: TGTGCCAGCAGCCCATCGCACGGGGGTTCGGAAGCTTTCTTT. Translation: CASSPSHGGSEAFF.

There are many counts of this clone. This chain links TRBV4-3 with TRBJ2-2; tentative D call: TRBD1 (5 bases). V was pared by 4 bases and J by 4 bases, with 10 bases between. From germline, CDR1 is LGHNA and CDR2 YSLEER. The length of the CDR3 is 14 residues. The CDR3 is CASSRSRVTGELFF. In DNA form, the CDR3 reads TGCGCCAGCAGCCGTTCCAGGGTCACCGGGGAGCTGTTTTTT.

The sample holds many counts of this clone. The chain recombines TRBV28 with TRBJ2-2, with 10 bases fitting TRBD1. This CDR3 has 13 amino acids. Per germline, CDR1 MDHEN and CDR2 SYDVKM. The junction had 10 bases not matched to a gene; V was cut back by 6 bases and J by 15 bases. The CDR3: CASSYQRTGGLFF. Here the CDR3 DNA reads TGTGCCAGCAGCTACCAAAGGACAGGGGGATTGTTTTTT.

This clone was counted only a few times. The CDR3 region is CASSSDRLGEKLFF. The CDR3 coding sequence is TGTGCCAGCAGCTCTGACAGGTTGGGCGAAAAACTGTTTTTT. The V call is TRBV28, the J call TRBJ1-4; D is perhaps TRBD1 (6 bases). Per the germline V gene, CDR1 is MDHEN and CDR2 is SYDVKM. The CDR3 consists of 14 residues. The germline V and J ends were trimmed by 6 bases and 8 bases, with 16 bases remaining between them.

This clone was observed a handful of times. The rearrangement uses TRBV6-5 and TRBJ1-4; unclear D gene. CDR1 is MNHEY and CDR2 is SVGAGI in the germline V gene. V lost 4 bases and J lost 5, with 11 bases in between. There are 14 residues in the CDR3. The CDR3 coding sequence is TGTGCCAGCAGTTCCCGCCGCGCAAATGAAAAACTGTTTTTT. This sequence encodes CASSSRRANEKLFF.

The CDR3 region is CASSPAPISSYEQYF. The CDR3 DNA sequence: TGTGCCAGCAGCCCCGCGCCCATAAGCTCCTACGAGCAGTACTTC. The chain carries TRBV9 and TRBJ2-7, with D unresolved. Germline loops: CDR1 SGDLS, CDR2 YYNGEE. Trimming shortened V by 4 bases and J by 0 bases, and 14 bases separated the two germline ends. CDR3 length: 15 amino acids.

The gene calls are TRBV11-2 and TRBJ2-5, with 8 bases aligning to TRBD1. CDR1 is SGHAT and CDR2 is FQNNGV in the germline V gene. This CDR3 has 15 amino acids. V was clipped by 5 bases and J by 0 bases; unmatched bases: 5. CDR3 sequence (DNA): TGTGCCAGCAGCCTCAGGGGGCACAACCAAGAGACCCAGTACTTC. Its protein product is CASSLRGHNQETQYF.

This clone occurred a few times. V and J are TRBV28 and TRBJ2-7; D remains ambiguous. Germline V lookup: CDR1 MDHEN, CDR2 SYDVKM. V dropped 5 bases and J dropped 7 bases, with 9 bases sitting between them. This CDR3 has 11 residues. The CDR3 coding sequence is TGTGCCAGCAGTCCCCTCTCGGAGCAGTACTTC. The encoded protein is CASSPLSEQYF.

The DNA for the CDR3 is TGTGCCAGCAGCATCACAGGGGGATCAGCGAAAGAGACCCAGTACTTC. This translates into CASSITGGSAKETQYF. This chain uses TRBV11-1 with TRBJ2-5; 8 nucleotides align to TRBD1. Germline CDR1 SGHAT, CDR2 FQDESV (reference sequence). V lost 5 bases and J lost 3; bases outside the gene matches: 11. The CDR3 runs to 16 residues.

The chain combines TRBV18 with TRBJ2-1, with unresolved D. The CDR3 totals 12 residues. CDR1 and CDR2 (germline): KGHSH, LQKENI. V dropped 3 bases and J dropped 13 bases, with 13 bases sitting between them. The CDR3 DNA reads TGTGCCAGCTCACCCCAGACCCTAGAACAGTTCTTC. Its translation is CASSPQTLEQFF.